The source of this T cell receptor beta chain is a study of blood T cells in healthy people across ages. To note about this clonotype: Its antigen is unknown.

PCR was performed a second time for about 7 to 12 cycles using a sample-barcoded 5' primer and a J-beta primer mix. The template-switch adaptor, which had 12 random nucleotides, put a tag on each cDNA molecule. A minimum of 3 million CDR3-containing paired-end reads was obtained for each sample. TCRdb itself ran the 5' RACE reads through MiXCR, one entry per CDR3 protein. Of 1.5 million to 2 million distinct CDR3 sequences listed, approximately 32% are singletons. Regarding the study as a whole: Estimated diversity across one million T cells was deemed an underestimate.

The sample comprised blood. This receptor was obtained from a woman aged 30 to 39 in good health.

For the CDR3, the DNA is TGTGCCAGCAGAAAGGGACAGGGGAGCTCCGAGCAGTACTTC. Its protein product is CASRKGQGSSEQYF. This chain links TRBV28 with TRBJ2-7; 10 bases are a match to TRBD1. The germline V gene has CDR1 MDHEN and CDR2 SYDVKM. The CDR3 contains 14 residues. J gave up 6 bases and V 6 bases, and 8 bases lay outside the gene matches.